This T cell receptor (beta chain) comes out of a study of cytomegalovirus exposure and HLA in healthy donors (dated by TCRdb to 2017 to 2019). With respect to the entire study: According to an earlier analysis of a few hundred of the donors, about 179 million T cells yielded over 90 million unique TCR beta sequences and about 300 Gb of sequence data. To predict cytomegalovirus infection status, the study brought together high-throughput TCR immunosequencing, statistical association of individual TCRs with disease status, and machine learning. Roughly 300 gigabases of sequencing data and approximately 93 million unique TCR sequences were included in an early release covering around 650 HLA-typed donors. Besides the first cohort of around 700 subjects, a separate validation cohort made up of 120 different subjects was used. Among the approximately 400 genotyped donors, roughly 80% belonged to the genetic ancestry cluster associated with self-reported Caucasian donors. To decide whether each TCR beta V gene segment behaved as functional or pseudogenic, an earlier analysis of 587 of the donors relied on high-throughput TCR beta sequencing. Four or five DR-DQ haplotypes were handled as single units for association and clustering, since linkage in the cohort was strong. Genome-wide SNP genotypes for about three fifths of the roughly 670 donors were used in a later genetic analysis, which treated that subset as a discovery cohort. The study aimed to test whether cataloging public T cell receptors could reveal signatures of past pathogen exposure. In a later analysis, previously published TCR beta repertoires from several hundred donors were re-analyzed and high-resolution HLA genotyping was added so that TCR occurrence patterns could be studied. Typing coverage differed by locus: A, B, C, DRB1 and DQB1 were typed in roughly 629-630 donors, DQA1 in 500 to 550, DPA1 in over 600, and DPB1 in 450 to 490. Class I and class II HLA loci were covered by the typing at four-digit resolution. All discovery cohort repertoires had been generated on a single sequencing platform. In the later analysis, no new phenotypic data were used to find candidate immune exposures; instead, reliance was placed on TCR beta sequences and their occurrence across donors. The T cell repertoires of roughly 660 subjects were profiled by immunosequencing and related to cytomegalovirus serostatus. Donor age, sex, ethnicity and CMV serostatus were collected together with the repertoire data. Among 300 to 450 genotyped donors of the cohort, an average of approximately 240,000 unique TCR beta nucleotide sequences were sequenced per donor, roughly 20% of them non-productive. The paper as a whole reports these results and caveats: Sequencing depth was assumed to be roughly uniform across donors in the presence/absence analyses, though that assumption may not hold. A later genetic analysis reported fewer N-insertions in productive TCRs among donors in an Asian-associated ancestry cluster than the approximately 670-donor mean. In vitro tests confirmed that a few of the cytomegalovirus-associated TCR beta chains recognize cytomegalovirus antigens. While some public TCRs were present in many individuals, most TCR sequences turned up only very rarely across donors. V-gene and J-gene trimming of TCR beta chains was associated with a missense DCLRE1C variant in a later genetic analysis, and the association was replicated in an independent cohort. According to the authors, the approach could potentially be generalized to other disease states and immunological phenotypes. Immune exposure information for the cohort was limited to CMV serostatus. A further reported finding was that TCR beta sequences accurately predicted the HLA-A and HLA-B alleles for most subjects in the first cohort. In an earlier analysis of some 640 of the donors, most TCR beta V segments were observed in productive rearrangements about 87% or about 30% of the time, broadly matching IMGT annotations. Correlated functional status among segregating V segments might reflect linkage disequilibrium, but an unknown experimental factor could not be ruled out. In a later analysis, the rate of TCR association differed among HLA loci, with DRB1 alleles having the most associated TCRs and HLA-C alleles having the fewest. In a later analysis, several top co-occurrence clusters were reported to appear linked to parvovirus B19, influenza, CMV and Epstein-Barr virus. Compared with equally common non-associated chains, HLA-associated TCR beta chains in a later analysis were more clonally expanded and had lower generation probabilities. Because counts were too low, about 18 rarely observed V segments, including chromosome 9 orphons, were left out of the earlier analysis of approximately 500 of the donors. The sequencing pipeline was judged likely to have produced a cluster of highly shared sequence variants as a technical artifact. At a false discovery rate of 0.05, a later analysis linked approximately 18,000 TCR beta sequences to specific HLA alleles. HLA typing was unavailable for some donors at each locus, so association tests used only the typed subset. A total of 164 TCR beta chains were listed by the study as associated with cytomegalovirus. When HLA alleles, especially DR and DQ, strongly co-occurred, attributing TCR associations to individual alleles was difficult. This cohort had only TCR beta chains sequenced, and the lack of alpha or paired-chain data limited which features could be detected. The classifier was reported to diagnose cytomegalovirus status with high specificity and sensitivity in both the original and validation cohorts. In a later analysis, most CMV-associated TCR beta chains were found to appear HLA-restricted, with HLA associations seemingly driven largely by CMV exposure.

Library construction relied on the immunoSEQ multiplex PCR assay. For the multiplex PCR, a mixture combining 60 forward primers for TCR Vbeta segments and 13 reverse primers for TCR Jbeta segments was used. Amplification of the CDR3 region of rearranged TCR beta genes was performed with a multiplex PCR assay on genomic DNA. The amplified TCR beta libraries were sequenced on the Illumina HiSeq System as 87-base-pair reads. Per the source publication's procedure: A later analysis counted about 80 million unique TCR beta chains across the 700 or so repertoires, and around 12 million of these chains were shared by at least two donors. A nearest-neighbor algorithm error-corrected the raw reads and collapsed the reads into unique sequences, merging closely related sequences to remove PCR and sequencing errors. To assign V, D and J gene segments, CDR3 sequences were aligned to IMGT reference sequences. For a sequence to be retained, a match of at least six nucleotides was required to both a V gene segment and a J gene segment. A rearrangement was called productive if the CDR3 had no stop codons and remained in frame with V and J, and every other rearrangement was called non-productive. Following IMGT convention, CDR3 was defined as the stretch from the second conserved V-encoded cysteine to the conserved J-encoded phenylalanine. The earlier analysis of roughly 590 of the donors excluded sequences that lacked an unambiguous match to a single V gene segment. An earlier analysis of a few hundred of the donors called V segments functional above 56.7% productive rearrangements and segregating when the between-donor standard deviation exceeded 5%. A statistical classification framework was built for diagnosing cytomegalovirus status from the catalog of TCR beta chain sequences. In a later analysis, V and J genes were assigned by comparing TCR nucleotide sequences against IMGT/GENE-DB human TR gene sequences. The TCRdist pipeline was used in a later analysis to assign CDR3 sequences and most-parsimonious VDJ recombination scenarios. In a later analysis, every TCR beta chain was defined by the combination of its CDR3 amino acid sequence and its V-gene family, and reads without a unique V-gene family were dropped. A later analysis removed nearly 600 highly shared, low-generation-probability nucleotide sequences to deal with suspected cross-contamination and a sequencing artifact. For each public chain, a later analysis derived a clonal expansion index from normalized ranks of inferred template counts within each repertoire. In a later analysis, generation probabilities were computed using a VDJ recombination model fitted to out-of-frame rearrangements, and the results were checked against IGoR. In a later analysis, hypergeometric tests were used to score TCR-TCR, TCR-HLA and TCR-CMV co-occurrence, with a repertoire-size bias correction applied to TCR pairs. A later analysis estimated false discovery rates by permuting HLA or CMV assignments 20 times. A later analysis grouped co-occurring TCRs with DBSCAN, adding TCRdist sequence similarity when clustering within HLA-allele-positive subsets. Co-occurrence clustering excluded repertoires with fewer than 30,000 or more than 120,000 public chains, plus five with anomalous nucleotide sharing. TCRdb took this table from immuneACCESS and kept in-frame rearrangements with V and J called. Such tables lack part of the clones; where checked against another copy, unresolved V genes explain under half of the gap, and the rest is unexplained. V and J calls plus clone size are reproduced from that table; the DNA served to infer D and trimming. A total of some 130,000 clones appear in this sample, approximately 10% of them only once. The top ten constitute 6% to 7.5% of the sample.

In total, roughly 710 healthy bone marrow donors made up the cohort. Cohort members were all nominally healthy when sampled, although unrecorded immune exposures were likely present. The donor tested CMV seropositive and was one of the 289 seropositive cohort members. Every donor gave a peripheral blood sample, and the peripheral blood mononuclear cells from that sample were used for TCR beta sequencing. Genomic DNA extraction from the blood cell samples was performed with the Qiagen DNeasy Blood Extraction Kit. As regards this clone: It lacks a known antigen. The sample holds no much larger clone one base away, and base qualities are not on file.

The TCR originated in a woman in her 40s in good health and CMV-seropositive. The specimen sequenced was PBMCs.

This receptor has the CDR3 CASSIHGQVNYGYTF. The sequenced DNA is TGTGCCAGTAGTATCCATGGACAGGTGAACTATGGCTACACCTTC. The chain is assembled from TRBV19 and TRBJ1-2; 7 bases in between match TRBD1. As encoded in the germline V gene (reference sequence), CDR1 is LNHDA while CDR2 is SQIVND. The CDR3 spans 15 residues, from the cysteine through the phenylalanine. The DNA shown is the 45-base CDR3, in frame from base 1. After removal of 3 bases from V and 2 bases from J, the junction retains 6 bases not matched to a gene.